This TCR beta chain was profiled in a study of T cells in women clearing cervical HPV infection. Points from the study as a whole: Cases and controls were distinguished at AUC approximately 0.81 by richness and V genes. CIN3+ cases had significantly higher TCR repertoire richness than controls, but evenness did not differ.

The protocol was immunoSEQ multiplex PCR, while the TCRdb copy is restricted to in-frame clones and leaves out a portion. Its table records approximately 39,000 clones. Comments on this clone: Its antigen is still unknown. The sequenced fragment ends 3 residues before the CDR3 boundary, so the rest is inferred from the germline J gene.

The CDR3 has 18 amino acids. The germline CDR1 and CDR2 sequences are SNHLY and FYNNEI. The sample taken for sequencing was blood buffy coat. The chain combines TRBV2 with TRBJ2-2; D is perhaps TRBD1 (6 bases). The origin of this receptor is a woman aged 18 to 75 with a cervical HPV16 infection that either progressed to CIN3+ or cleared (not recorded which). CDR3 protein: CASSDPGLGWGTNEKLFF. Incomplete CDR3 DNA: TGTGCCAGCAGCGACCCGGGGTTGGGGTGGGGGACAAATGAAAAG.